Shown below are 32 T cell receptor beta chains from a single sample sequenced in a study of blood T cell repertoires in COVID-19. Assay: immunoSEQ multiplex PCR; the TCRdb copy retains only in-frame clones and omits some. The sample lists about 240,000 clones, roughly four fifths occurring once. Sequencing was performed on peripheral blood. These receptor sequences come from an older woman with acute or convalescent COVID-19.

The chain links TRBV7-2 to TRBJ1-2, with no clear D. Per the germline V gene, CDR1 is SGHTA and CDR2 is FQGNSA. CDR3 length equals 13 residues. Trimming pared 5 bases from V and 2 bases from J, leaving 9 bases between. The CDR3 protein is CASSRTENYGYTF. The DNA of the CDR3 is TGTGCCAGCAGCCGGACTGAAAACTATGGCTACACCTTC.

The chain is built from TRBV2 and TRBJ2-5, with a weak D call TRBD2 (5 bases). There are 15 residues in the CDR3. The germline V and J ends were trimmed by 3 bases and 5 bases, with 16 bases remaining between them. CDR1 is SNHLY and CDR2 is FYNNEI in the germline V gene. CDR3 sequence: CASSDEATRSETQYF. Here the CDR3 DNA reads TGTGCCAGCAGTGATGAGGCCACTAGGAGCGAGACCCAGTACTTC.

This clone was seen once. The rearrangement links TRBV7-2 to TRBJ1-4; the D gene is possibly TRBD1 (5 bases). CDR1 is SGHTA, CDR2 FQGNSA, per germline. Deletions cut 4 bases from V and 4 bases from J, with 16 bases between. The CDR3 length is 16 residues. This chain's CDR3 is CASSSMGRDLNEKLFF. CDR3 sequence (DNA): TGTGCCAGCAGCTCCATGGGGAGGGACCTTAATGAAAAACTGTTTTTT.

The V and J genes are TRBV7-6 and TRBJ2-4; D is uncertain. Germline V gene sequence: CDR1 SGHVS, CDR2 FNYEAQ. V was trimmed by 6 bases and J by 0 bases, leaving 18 bases between them. CDR3 size: 17 residues. The CDR3 reads CASSPLPLSRAKNIQYF. CDR3 coding DNA: TGTGCCAGCAGTCCACTTCCCCTTAGCCGAGCCAAAAACATTCAGTACTTC.

V and J are TRBV6-5 and TRBJ1-1, with D possibly TRBD1 on 5 matching bases. The CDR3 runs 13 residues. Germline CDR1 reads MNHEY; CDR2 reads SVGAGI. Trimming took off 6 bases at V and 4 bases at J, with 12 bases between the two ends. The CDR3 DNA reads TGTGCCAGCAGCCGAGGACATCTCACTGAAGCTTTCTTT. It is translated as CASSRGHLTEAFF.

In its sample, this clone was seen once. V gene TRBV4-3 combines with J gene TRBJ1-4; 8 bases fit TRBD1. With V trimmed by 6 bases and J by 6 bases, 12 bases remained unmatched. Germline V gives CDR1 LGHNA, CDR2 YSLEER. This CDR3 spans 16 amino acids. In nucleotides, the CDR3 is TGCGCCAGCAGTCGTAACCCGGGACAGGCCGATGAAAAACTGTTTTTT. It specifies CASSRNPGQADEKLFF.

This chain joins TRBV2 and TRBJ1-2, with 7 bases identical to TRBD1. V lost 6 bases to trimming and J lost 3 bases; unmatched junction nucleotides: 10. The length of the CDR3 is 15 residues. Germline V gene sequence: CDR1 SNHLY, CDR2 FYNNEI. CDR3 nucleotides: TGTGCCAGCAGGGGGAGGACAGGTGGGGACTATGGCTACACCTTC. Amino acids: CASRGRTGGDYGYTF.

The chain employs TRBV6-2 or TRBV6-3 and TRBJ2-5; TRBD2 aligns across 8 bases. Germline V gene data show CDR1 as MNHEY and CDR2 as SVGEGT. The CDR3 consists of 18 residues. The trim removed 5 bases at V and 1 base at J, leaving 15 bases unmatched. The CDR3 DNA follows: TGTGCCAGCAGTCCCCGGCGGAGCGGGGGAATACGCCAAGAGACCCAGTACTTC. Protein: CASSPRRSGGIRQETQYF.

The CDR3 is CASQKAKGAGLDGDTQYF. CDR3 nucleotides: TGCGCCAGCCAAAAGGCTAAGGGGGCGGGTTTGGATGGAGATACGCAGTATTTT. V usage is TRBV10-1 and J usage is TRBJ2-3; 7 bases align to TRBD1. CDR1 and CDR2 from the germline V gene are WNHNN and SYGVQD (reference sequence). The CDR3 has 18 residues. V lost 8 bases to trimming and J lost 5 bases; unmatched junction nucleotides: 22.

Worth noting for this clone: The sample carries other DNA sequences with the same CDR3. This chain links TRBV28 with TRBJ2-7; D is unresolved. CDR1 and CDR2 from the germline V gene are MDHEN and SYDVKM. The CDR3 extends over 12 amino acids. The V end was cut by 6 bases, the J end by 0 bases, with 6 bases between. The chain's CDR3 is CASRLSSYEQYF. DNA of the CDR3: TGTGCCAGCAGGCTCAGCTCCTACGAGCAGTACTTC.

This chain links TRBV19 with TRBJ2-1; 7 nucleotides align to TRBD1. J lost 4 bases, V lost 9 bases, and 6 bases had no gene match. This CDR3 spans 13 amino acids. CDR1 is LNHDA, CDR2 SQIVND, per germline (reference sequence). The CDR3: CASSGTAYNEQFF. CDR3 DNA: TGTGCCAGCTCCGGGACAGCTTACAATGAGCAGTTCTTC. Full variable domain (outside the CDR3, taken from reference TRBV19 and TRBJ2-1): DGGITQSPKYLFRKEGQNVTLSCEQNLNHDAMYWYRQDPGQGLRLIYYSQIVNDFQKGDIAEGYSVSREKKESFPLTVTSAQKNPTAFYLCASSGTAYNEQFFGPGTRLTVL.

This chain joins TRBV6-5 and TRBJ1-2; tentative D call: TRBD1 (5 bases). V was clipped by 7 bases and J by 3 bases, with 15 bases between them. This CDR3 is built from 14 residues. Germline V CDR1 and CDR2: MNHEY, SVGAGI. The CDR3 DNA reads as TGTGCCAGCACGGGAGGGGTCGTTTACTATGGCTACACCTTC. It translates to CASTGGVVYYGYTF.

The chain has TRBV7-2 and TRBJ2-7; TRBD1 agrees at 7 bases. Germline V CDR1 and CDR2: SGHTA, FQGNSA. The CDR3 consists of 14 residues. V lost 5 bases, J lost 1 base, and 5 bases stayed unmatched. This CDR3 reads CASSAQGPSYEQYF. The CDR3 DNA reads TGTGCCAGCAGCGCACAGGGGCCGTCCTACGAGCAGTACTTC.

The chain couples TRBV28 to TRBJ1-6, with TRBD1 matching 10 bases. Trimming took 6 bases from V and 9 from J; bases not matched to a gene: 8. In germline, CDR1 is MDHEN, CDR2 SYDVKM. The CDR3 totals 15 residues. For the CDR3, the DNA is TGTGCCAGCAGCCCAATGACAGGGGGCCGTTCACCCCTCCACTTT. Translating gives CASSPMTGGRSPLHF.

V usage is TRBV4-2 and J usage is TRBJ2-7; no definite D call. The CDR3 sequence is 13 residues long. Germline lookup yields CDR1 LGHNA and CDR2 YNFKEQ. V was trimmed by 4 bases and J by 0 bases, leaving 7 bases between them. The CDR3 nucleotides read TGTGCCAGCAGCCCAGGTCCCTCCTACGAGCAGTACTTC. Residues: CASSPGPSYEQYF.

This clone appeared a single time. CDR3: CAWSVGDRVYTF. CDR3 DNA: TGTGCCTGGAGTGTAGGGGACAGGGTCTACACCTTC. This chain connects TRBV30 to TRBJ1-2; 9 bases line up with TRBD1. CDR1 and CDR2 (germline): GTSNPN, SVGIG (reference sequence). The CDR3 is made up of 12 amino acids. Trimming at V came to 0 bases and at J to 10 bases, leaving 3 bases not matched to a gene. Filled out from reference TRBV30 and TRBJ1-2, the complete variable domain reads SQTIHQWPATLVQPVGSPLSLECTVEGTSNPNLYWYRQAAGRGLQLLFYSVGIGQISSEVPQNLSASRPQDRQFILSSKKLLLSDSGFYLCAWSVGDRVYTFGSGTRLTVV.

A few counts support this clone. The rearrangement links TRBV21-1 to TRBJ1-1. TRBV21-1 is described as a pseudogene. This CDR3 is 18 amino acids long. DNA for the CDR3: TGTGCCAGCAGCAAACCCATTCGGGGTCCTTATGGGGTCACTGAAGCTTTCTTT. Its translation is CASSKPIRGPYGVTEAFF.

In DNA form, the CDR3 reads TGCAGTGCTAGTGGCTGGGAGAGGGAGACCCAGTACTTC. Translation gives CSASGWERETQYF. This chain links TRBV20-1 with TRBJ2-5; D may be TRBD2 (5 bases). CDR1 and CDR2 from the germline V gene are DFQATT and SNEGSKA (reference sequence). This CDR3 is built from 13 residues. V was trimmed by 3 bases and J by 5 bases, leaving 13 bases between them.

The chain links TRBV5-1 to TRBJ2-3; 9 bases fit TRBD1. The CDR3 spans 15 residues. V dropped 5 bases and J dropped 2; count of bases not matched to a gene: 6. Germline assignment: CDR1 SGHRS and CDR2 YFSETQ. The CDR3 nucleotides read TGCGCCAGCAGTTCCGGGACAGGGACCACAGATACGCAGTATTTT. Translated, it gives CASSSGTGTTDTQYF. The complete variable domain, with remaining parts taken from reference TRBV5-1 and TRBJ2-3, reads KAGVTQTPRYLIKTRGQQVTLSCSPISGHRSVSWYQQTPGQGLQFLFEYFSETQRNKGNFPGRFSGRQFSNSRSEMNVSTLELGDSALYLCASSSGTGTTDTQYFGPGTRLTVL.

The gene calls are TRBV6-4 and TRBJ2-7, with D tentatively TRBD1 (7 bases). The CDR3 consists of 15 residues. Germline CDR1 is MRHNA and CDR2 is SNTAGT. Deletions cut 10 bases from V and 1 base from J, with 20 bases between. The CDR3 loop is CATPNVQGRSYEQYF. The CDR3 DNA follows: TGTGCCACCCCCAATGTACAGGGGAGGTCCTACGAGCAGTACTTC.

This clone was counted only a few times. This chain joins TRBV19 and TRBJ1-5, with D tentatively TRBD1 (6 bases). Trimming took 6 bases from V and 6 from J, leaving 12 bases between them. CDR3 length equals 13 residues. Germline CDR1 LNHDA, CDR2 SQIVND (reference sequence). The CDR3 protein is CASSGTTGQPQHF. CDR3 nucleotides: TGTGCCAGTAGCGGGACAACGGGTCAGCCCCAGCATTTT.

The chain uses TRBV4-1 and TRBJ2-3; D uncertain. Per germline, CDR1 MGHRA and CDR2 YSYEKL. The CDR3 length is 13 residues. The V gene lost 4 bases and the J gene lost 0 bases, with 5 bases spanning the gap. CDR3 bases: TGCGCCAGCAGCCTATCTAGCACAGATACGCAGTATTTT. Translated: CASSLSSTDTQYF.

The rearrangement uses TRBV19 and TRBJ2-3; TRBD1 agrees at 7 bases. Germline loops: CDR1 LNHDA, CDR2 SQIVND (reference sequence). There are 15 residues in the CDR3. The V segment lost 7 bases and the J segment 2 bases; nucleotides outside the gene matches: 9. CDR3 coding DNA: TGTGCCAGTAAGAGGGGTGACAGGGACACAGATACGCAGTATTTT. As protein: CASKRGDRDTDTQYF.

The chain links TRBV27 to TRBJ2-3, with unresolved D. CDR1 and CDR2 (germline): MNHEY, SMNVEV (reference sequence). The CDR3 contains 15 residues. The V gene lost 2 bases and the J gene lost 0 bases, with 9 bases spanning the gap. Written as DNA, the CDR3 is TGTGCCAGCAGTTTAGCGTGGAGCAGCACAGATACGCAGTATTTT. Translating gives CASSLAWSSTDTQYF.

This chain joins TRBV4-1 and TRBJ1-2; D possibly corresponds to TRBD1 (5 bases). The V gene lost 0 bases and the J gene lost 7 bases, with 18 bases spanning the gap. The germline V gene has CDR1 MGHRA and CDR2 YSYEKL. This CDR3 contains 16 residues. This chain's CDR3 is CASSQDPVSQGSGYTF. The CDR3 coding sequence is TGCGCCAGCAGCCAAGATCCGGTATCGCAGGGAAGTGGCTACACCTTC.

The chain employs TRBV3-1 (or the pseudogene TRBV3-2) and TRBJ2-7, with 9 bases identical to TRBD2. Germline-derived CDR1 and CDR2 are LGHDT and YNNKEL (reference sequence). The ends lost 0 bases at V and 0 bases at J; junction bases unmatched: 3. CDR3 length: 16 residues. This CDR3 reads CASSQEGGGGSYEQYF. CDR3 coding DNA: TGTGCCAGCAGCCAAGAAGGCGGGGGGGGCTCCTACGAGCAGTACTTC.

This clone was detected only once. This chain joins TRBV3-1 (or the pseudogene TRBV3-2) and TRBJ2-2; 8 bases match TRBD2. The germline CDR1 and CDR2 sequences are LGHDT and YNNKEL (reference sequence). J lost 3 bases, V lost 0 bases, and 6 bases had no gene match. The CDR3 runs 17 residues. As DNA, the CDR3 is TGTGCCAGCAGCCAAGAGTACCGGGGGGGCCACACCGGGGAGCTGTTTTTT. Protein product: CASSQEYRGGHTGELFF.

The chain combines TRBV5-4 with TRBJ2-5; D is ambiguous. This CDR3 is built from 14 residues. Germline V gives CDR1 SGHNT, CDR2 YYREEE (reference sequence). V lost 4 bases, J lost 0 bases, and 10 bases lay in between. CDR3 region: CASSKDGYQETQYF. Written as DNA, the CDR3 is TGTGCCAGCAGCAAAGACGGGTACCAAGAGACCCAGTACTTC.

This clone came up a few times. This chain joins TRBV18 and TRBJ1-1, with D unclear. Germline V CDR1 and CDR2: KGHSH, LQKENI. The V and J ends lost 4 bases and 0 bases respectively, with 9 bases between them. The CDR3 runs to 14 residues. CDR3 region: CASSRPDLNTEAFF. Written as DNA, the CDR3 is TGTGCCAGCTCACGCCCAGACTTGAACACTGAAGCTTTCTTT. The variable domain in full, completed from reference TRBV18 and TRBJ1-1, reads NAGVMQNPRHLVRRRGQEARLRCSPMKGHSHVYWYRQLPEEGLKFMVYLQKENIIDESGMPKERFSAEFPKEGPSILRIQQVVRGDSAAYFCASSRPDLNTEAFFGQGTRLTVV.

The DNA of the CDR3 is TGTGCCAGCAGCCAAGTATCACTGACAGGGGAGAACACTGAAGCTTTCTTT. This codes for CASSQVSLTGENTEAFF. The gene calls are TRBV4-2 and TRBJ1-1, with 8 bases identical to TRBD1. The ends lost 1 base at V and 1 base at J; junction bases unmatched: 8. The CDR3 is made up of 17 amino acids. Germline V gene data show CDR1 as LGHNA and CDR2 as YNFKEQ.

The chain combines TRBV5-4 with TRBJ1-5; 8 bases align to TRBD1. Germline values: CDR1 SGHNT, CDR2 YYREEE (reference sequence). The CDR3 length is 15 residues. J was trimmed by 5 bases and V by 2 bases; bases with no gene match: 6. For the CDR3, the DNA is TGTGCCAGCAGCTTACGCCCGACAGGGGATCAGCCCCAGCATTTT. It translates to CASSLRPTGDQPQHF.

The rearrangement joins TRBV28 to TRBJ2-1; 7 bases align to TRBD2. CDR3 length equals 14 residues. After removal of 1 base from V and 6 bases from J, the junction contained 3 bases not matched to a gene. Germline CDR1 reads MDHEN; CDR2 reads SYDVKM. This chain's CDR3 is CASSLSGGSNEQFF. The CDR3 DNA sequence: TGTGCCAGCAGTTTATCCGGGGGGTCCAATGAGCAGTTCTTC.